This passage covers 19 T cell receptor beta chains from one sample sequenced in a study of metastatic and nonmetastatic thyroid tumors. Nobody among the patients had been given any treatment before thyroid surgery. TCRdb reanalyzed the PCR reads via MiXCR. This sample carries tens of thousands of clones, around 21% of them seen once, and the ten largest clones take under 30%. The sequenced sample consisted of blood. The receptor source for this set is a female donor with papillary thyroid cancer or a benign thyroid nodule (not recorded which). Some clones in this sample may be carry-over from other donors' samples.

This sequence joins TRBV18 and TRBJ2-5; 8 positions agree with TRBD1. The V and J ends lost 6 bases and 5 bases, in that order; junction bases with no gene match: 5. This CDR3 is built from 13 residues. CDR1 and CDR2 from the germline V gene are KGHSH and LQKENI. As DNA, the CDR3 is TGTGCCAGCTCGGGACAGGTGGACGAGACCCAGTACTTC. This sequence encodes CASSGQVDETQYF.

The CDR3 region has the DNA TGTGCCAGCAGTGGGACTAGCGGGGCAGCATATACGCAGTATTTT. It specifies CASSGTSGAAYTQYF. The chain couples TRBV6-4 to TRBJ2-3; 12 bases are shared with TRBD2. Germline V gene data show CDR1 as MRHNA and CDR2 as SNTAGT. The CDR3 has 15 residues. Germline trimming cut 4 bases from V and 7 bases from J; bases unmatched to any gene: 6.

The V gene is TRBV10-2, the J gene TRBJ2-1; a possible D gene is TRBD2 (5 bases). V was pared by 3 bases and J by 7 bases, with 7 bases between. The CDR3 totals 12 residues. CDR1 and CDR2 (germline): WSHSY, SAAADI. The CDR3 is CASSESGNEQFF. The CDR3 DNA sequence: TGCGCCAGCAGTGAATCGGGGAATGAGCAGTTCTTC.

This clone has at least ten counts. The V and J genes are TRBV7-9 and TRBJ1-3; weak D call: TRBD1 (5 bases). Germline V gene data show CDR1 as SEHNR and CDR2 as FQNEAQ (reference sequence). Trimming pared 3 bases from V and 0 bases from J, leaving 6 bases between. This CDR3 is built from 14 residues. CDR3 region: CASSFQGSGNTIYF. Written as DNA, the CDR3 is TGTGCCAGCAGCTTTCAGGGCTCTGGAAACACCATATATTTT.

The chain employs TRBV5-1 and TRBJ2-3; no firm D call. Trimming cost V 3 bases and J 2 bases, with 13 bases left between them. Looked up from germline, CDR1 is SGHRS and CDR2 is YFSETQ. The CDR3 covers 15 residues. The CDR3 bases are TGCGCCAGCAGCTCCCAGCCAGGAATCACAGATACGCAGTATTTT. Protein product: CASSSQPGITDTQYF.

This clone was detected ten times or more. This chain links TRBV18 with TRBJ2-2; no clear D gene. The CDR3 loop spans 12 amino acids. CDR1 is KGHSH, CDR2 LQKENI, per germline. V was cut by 3 bases and J by 6 bases, with 5 bases left in between. DNA of the CDR3: TGTGCCAGCTCACCGCGTCCCGGGGAGCTGTTTTTT. This sequence encodes CASSPRPGELFF.

Ten or more counts support this clone. The V call is TRBV5-5, the J call TRBJ2-5; 10 nucleotides align to TRBD2. The CDR3 has 15 amino acids. J was trimmed by 5 bases and V by 2 bases; bases with no gene match: 6. In germline, CDR1 is SGHKS, CDR2 YYEKEE (reference sequence). CDR3 in DNA: TGTGCCAGCAGCTTAATAGCGGGGGGCGGCGAGACCCAGTACTTC. Translation: CASSLIAGGGETQYF.

This clone has only a few counts. The rearrangement uses TRBV28 and TRBJ1-5; D ambiguous. Germline assignment: CDR1 MDHEN and CDR2 SYDVKM. The ends were cut back, 10 bases at V and 5 bases at J, with 21 bases in the middle. This CDR3 spans 15 amino acids. CDR3 nucleotides: TGTGCCACCACTCCTCCCGGAGGGTGTTATCAGCCCCAGCATTTT. This sequence encodes CATTPPGGCYQPQHF.

This clone was seen repeatedly, ten times or more. This chain joins TRBV20-1 and TRBJ2-3; maybe TRBD2 (6 bases). From germline, CDR1 is DFQATT and CDR2 SNEGSKA (reference sequence). Between the trimmed V and J ends, which lost 4 bases and 0 bases, there was a span of 8 bases. This CDR3 contains 13 residues. CDR3 bases: TGCAGTGCTATAGCGGATAGCACAGATACGCAGTATTTT. Protein: CSAIADSTDTQYF.

This chain uses TRBV20-1 with TRBJ2-7, with D perhaps matching TRBD2 (5 bases). The CDR3 sequence is 13 residues long. Germline CDR1 DFQATT, CDR2 SNEGSKA (reference sequence). Trimming pared 4 bases from V and 6 bases from J, leaving 16 bases between. Here the CDR3 DNA reads TGCAGTGCTAACACGGGCGGGTTCTCCGAGCAGTACTTC. It encodes CSANTGGFSEQYF.

Comments on this clone: This clone may be a read error of a much larger clone one base away. This chain links TRBV7-6 with TRBJ2-4, with a weak D call TRBD1 (6 bases). V was trimmed by 1 base and J by 10 bases, leaving 23 bases between them. Per germline, CDR1 SGHVS and CDR2 FNYEAQ. The CDR3 contains 17 residues. The CDR3 DNA reads as TGTGCCAGCAGCTTAGGGGCAGGGGTCCCCATCGAGAAAATTCAGTACTTC. Its protein product is CASSLGAGVPIEKIQYF.

This clone was counted many times. The chain employs TRBV7-8 and TRBJ2-1; maybe TRBD2 (6 bases). Germline V gene sequence: CDR1 SGHVS, CDR2 FQNEAQ. V dropped 6 bases and J dropped 0 bases, with 12 bases sitting between them. The CDR3 sequence is 15 residues long. CDR3 residues: CASRLTGLSYNEQFF. For the CDR3, the DNA is TGTGCCAGCAGGCTGACGGGACTCTCCTACAATGAGCAGTTCTTC.

This clone is categorized as medium-sized. The chain joins TRBV30 to TRBJ1-2; tentative D call: TRBD1 (6 bases). Trimming left V 8 bases short and J 8 bases short, with 24 bases between. Germline V gene data show CDR1 as GTSNPN and CDR2 as SVGIG (reference sequence). This CDR3 comprises 14 residues. CDR3 coding DNA: TGTGCCCGCCTCCTTCGGGGGGCTGAGGGCGGCTACACCTTC. Encoded protein: CARLLRGAEGGYTF.

The gene calls are TRBV19 and TRBJ1-1; a weak D match, TRBD1 (6 bases). CDR1 is LNHDA, CDR2 SQIVND, per germline (reference sequence). The CDR3 extends over 14 amino acids. V gave up 4 bases and J gave up 6 bases, with 15 bases separating them. The CDR3 reads CASSTGQIVAEAFF. The CDR3 region has the DNA TGTGCCAGTAGTACCGGACAGATCGTAGCTGAAGCTTTCTTT.

The chain is built from TRBV6-1 and TRBJ2-1; 15 bases are a match to TRBD2. The CDR3 contains 16 residues. V was pared by 6 bases and J by 9 bases, with 9 bases of the junction left unmatched. Looked up from germline, CDR1 is MNHNS and CDR2 is SASEGT. DNA for the CDR3: TGTGCCAGCAGGGGGACTAGCGGGAGGTGGCTTGTTGAGCAGTTCTTC. Protein sequence: CASRGTSGRWLVEQFF.

This clone is categorized as medium-sized. The chain has TRBV12-3 or TRBV12-4 and TRBJ2-7; no clear D. The CDR3 spans 14 residues. V was shortened by 6 bases and J by 1 base, with 13 bases between the two germline ends. CDR3 in DNA: TGTGCCAGCAGGGGCGAGCAGTATTCCTACGAGCAGTACTTC. Translating it yields CASRGEQYSYEQYF.

There are many counts of this clone. The genes are TRBV18 and TRBJ1-2, with 12 bases fitting TRBD1. The germline V gene has CDR1 KGHSH and CDR2 LQKENI. With 1 base clipped from V and 4 bases from J, the junction kept 10 bases outside the gene matches. The CDR3 sequence is 18 residues long. The CDR3 sequence: CASSPRGTGGPLLYGYTF. In DNA, the CDR3 is TGTGCCAGCTCACCACGGGGGACAGGGGGCCCTCTTCTCTATGGCTACACCTTC.

This clone is medium-sized in the sample. This chain joins TRBV6-6 and TRBJ1-3; TRBD1 aligns across 7 bases. The V segment lost 2 bases and the J segment 0 bases; nucleotides outside the gene matches: 7. The germline CDR1 and CDR2 sequences are MNHNY and SVGAGI (reference sequence). The CDR3 extends over 17 amino acids. The CDR3 loop reads CASSYGGQPFSGNTIYF. As DNA, the CDR3 is TGTGCCAGCAGTTACGGGGGACAGCCTTTCTCTGGAAACACCATATATTTT.

This clone has a handful of counts. The rearrangement joins TRBV6-1 to TRBJ1-4, with a tentative D call TRBD1 (6 bases). Trimming cost V 7 bases and J 5 bases, with 14 bases left between them. The CDR3 runs 14 residues. CDR1 is MNHNS and CDR2 is SASEGT in the germline V gene. The CDR3 sequence is CASMGGPGNEKLFF. CDR3 in DNA: TGTGCCAGCATGGGGGGCCCAGGCAATGAAAAACTGTTTTTT.